One sample yielded the 5 T cell receptor beta chains listed below, sequenced in a study of technical replicates of blood from a handful of donors. The table came from immunoSEQ multiplex PCR; TCRdb's copy has only in-frame clones and leaves some out. Of 76,000 or so clones listed, around 86% were seen once; the top ten hold approximately 4.6%. The sample consisted of PBMCs. The source is a human donor in good health. Some clones in this sample may be carry-over from other donors' samples.

The rearrangement links TRBV25-1 to TRBJ2-6; 10 bases align to TRBD1. Germline CDR1 reads MGHDK; CDR2 reads SYGVNS. V shed 4 bases, J shed 1 base, and the junction held 4 bases outside the gene matches. The CDR3 extends over 17 amino acids. CDR3 region: CASSADRGVSGANVLTF. Here the CDR3 DNA reads TGTGCCAGCAGTGCGGACAGGGGGGTTTCTGGGGCCAACGTCCTGACTTTC. Drawing the rest from reference TRBV25-1 and TRBJ2-6, the complete variable domain is EADIYQTPRYLVIGTGKKITLECSQTMGHDKMYWYQQDPGMELHLIHYSYGVNSTEKGDLSSESTVSRIRTEHFPLTLESARPSHTSQYLCASSADRGVSGANVLTFGAGSRLTVL.

In this sample, this clone turned up a few times. The V call is TRBV29-1, the J call TRBJ2-5; D perhaps matches TRBD2 (6 bases). This CDR3 has 12 residues. The germline CDR1 and CDR2 sequences are SQVTM and ANQGSEA. The V and J ends lost 6 bases and 4 bases respectively, with 12 bases between them. The CDR3 is CSVLAFPETQYF. In nucleotides, the CDR3 is TGCAGCGTCCTAGCGTTCCCAGAGACCCAGTACTTC.

This sequence joins TRBV6-5 and TRBJ2-3; TRBD2 matches at 11 bases. The CDR3 runs to 15 residues. Trimming removed 6 bases from V and 5 bases from J; junction bases left unmatched: 7. Looked up from germline, CDR1 is MNHEY and CDR2 is SVGAGI. Written as DNA, the CDR3 is TGTGCCAGCAGACCCACTAGCGGGAGCGTAGATACGCAGTATTTT. Its protein is CASRPTSGSVDTQYF.

J is TRBJ1-2 and V is TRBV4-2; D unresolved. Trimming pared 4 bases from V and 4 bases from J, leaving 10 bases between. The germline V gene encodes CDR1 LGHNA and CDR2 YNFKEQ. There are 13 residues in the CDR3. The CDR3 sequence is CASSPPEAYGYTF. The DNA for the CDR3 is TGTGCCAGCAGCCCGCCGGAGGCCTATGGCTACACCTTC.

The gene calls are TRBV6-5 and TRBJ2-7; D not certain. The CDR3 totals 15 residues. Germline V CDR1 and CDR2: MNHEY, SVGAGI. V was clipped by 4 bases and J by 0 bases, with 13 bases between them. The CDR3 nucleotides are TGTGCCAGCAGTTCTTCTTACTTTCACTCCTACGAGCAGTACTTC. This encodes CASSSSYFHSYEQYF.